This TCR beta chain was observed in a study of cytomegalovirus exposure and HLA in healthy donors. Both 60 Vbeta primers and 13 Jbeta primers went into the PCR. Data came from immunoSEQ multiplex PCR; TCRdb stores just in-frame clones and leaves some out. The table lists 100,000 to 150,000 clones. The germline V and J ends were trimmed by 2 bases and 0 bases, with 12 bases remaining between them. This CDR3 is built from 16 residues. Germline loops: CDR1 SGHNT, CDR2 YYREEE (reference sequence). The rearrangement uses TRBV5-4 and TRBJ1-3, with D perhaps TRBD1 (5 bases). The sequence came from a young man in good health and CMV-seronegative. Sequencing was carried out using PBMCs. CDR3 sequence (DNA): TGTGCCAGCAGCTTAGGGGAGGGGAACTCTGGAAACACCATATATTTT. This gives the protein CASSLGEGNSGNTIYF. The whole variable domain, filled in from reference TRBV5-4 and TRBJ1-3, reads ETGVTQSPTHLIKTRGQQVTLRCSSQSGHNTVSWYQQALGQGPQFIFQYYREEENGRGNFPPRFSGLQFPNYSSELNVNALELDDSALYLCASSLGEGNSGNTIYFGEGSWLTVV.